This section outlines one T cell receptor beta chain sequence together with its context. Measured with immunoSEQ multiplex PCR; TCRdb has only the in-frame clones, and not every one. The profile covers some 71,000 clones, with 90% to 95% appearing a single time and roughly 0.29% taken by the ten largest. Between the trimmed V and J ends, which lost 2 bases and 5 bases, there was a span of 12 bases. CDR3 length: 14 amino acids. Germline V lookup: CDR1 LNHNV, CDR2 YYDKDF (reference sequence). The data belong to a study of T cell changes during pregnancy in multiple sclerosis. The rearrangement links TRBV15 to TRBJ1-2; possibly TRBD1 for D (6 bases). Here the sequenced sample was CD4+ T cells from peripheral blood mononuclear cells, taken in the third trimester of pregnancy. This TCR came from a female donor in good health, enrolled as a control in a pregnancy study. Here the CDR3 reads CATSRRTTGYGYTF. The CDR3, as DNA: TGTGCCACCAGCAGACGTACTACAGGGTATGGCTACACCTTC.